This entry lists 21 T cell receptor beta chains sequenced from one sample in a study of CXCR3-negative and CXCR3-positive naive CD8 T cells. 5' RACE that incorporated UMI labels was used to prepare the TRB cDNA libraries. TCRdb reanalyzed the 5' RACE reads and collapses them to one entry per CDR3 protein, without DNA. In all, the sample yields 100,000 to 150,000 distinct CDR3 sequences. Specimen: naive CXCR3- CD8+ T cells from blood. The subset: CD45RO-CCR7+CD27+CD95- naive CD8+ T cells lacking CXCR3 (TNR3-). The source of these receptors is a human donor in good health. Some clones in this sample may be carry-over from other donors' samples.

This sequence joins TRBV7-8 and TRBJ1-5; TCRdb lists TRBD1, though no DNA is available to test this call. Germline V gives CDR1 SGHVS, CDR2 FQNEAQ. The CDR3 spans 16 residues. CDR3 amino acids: CASSPNRAPRYQPQHF.

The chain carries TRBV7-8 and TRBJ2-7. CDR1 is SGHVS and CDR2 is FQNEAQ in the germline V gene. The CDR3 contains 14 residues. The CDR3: CASSLGGVGYEQYF.

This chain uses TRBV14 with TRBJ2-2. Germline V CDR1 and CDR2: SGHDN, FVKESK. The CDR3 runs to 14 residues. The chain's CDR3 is CASSQDRSTGELFF.

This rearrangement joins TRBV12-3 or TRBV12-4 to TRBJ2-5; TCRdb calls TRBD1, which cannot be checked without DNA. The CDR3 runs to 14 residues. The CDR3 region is CASSHGDRDETQYF.

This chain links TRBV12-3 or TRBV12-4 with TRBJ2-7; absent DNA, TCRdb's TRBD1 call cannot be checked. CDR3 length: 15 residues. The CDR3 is CASSQPGQGLYEQYF.

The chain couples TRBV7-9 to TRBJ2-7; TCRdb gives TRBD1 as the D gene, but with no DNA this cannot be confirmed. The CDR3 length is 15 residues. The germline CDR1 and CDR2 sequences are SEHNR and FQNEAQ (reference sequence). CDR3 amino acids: CASSLAPQWGYEQYF.

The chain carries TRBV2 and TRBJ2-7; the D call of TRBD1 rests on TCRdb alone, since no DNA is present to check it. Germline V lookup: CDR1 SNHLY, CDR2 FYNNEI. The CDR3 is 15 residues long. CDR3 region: CASSDPRWRAYEQYF.

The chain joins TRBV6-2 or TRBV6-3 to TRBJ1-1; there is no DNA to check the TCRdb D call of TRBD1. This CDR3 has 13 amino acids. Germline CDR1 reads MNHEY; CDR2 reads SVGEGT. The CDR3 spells CASRPGGHAEAFF.

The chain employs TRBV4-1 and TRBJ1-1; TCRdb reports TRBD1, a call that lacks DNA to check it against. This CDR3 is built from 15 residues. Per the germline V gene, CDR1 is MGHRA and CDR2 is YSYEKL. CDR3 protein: CASSQDRPGGTEAFF.

The CDR3 sequence is CASRTRGNTGELFF. This rearrangement joins TRBV12-3 or TRBV12-4 to TRBJ2-2. The CDR3 has 14 amino acids.

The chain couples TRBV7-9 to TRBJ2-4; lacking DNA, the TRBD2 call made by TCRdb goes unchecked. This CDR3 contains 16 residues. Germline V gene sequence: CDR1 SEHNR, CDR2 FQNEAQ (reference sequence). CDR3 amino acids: CASSRNSGAAKNIQYF.

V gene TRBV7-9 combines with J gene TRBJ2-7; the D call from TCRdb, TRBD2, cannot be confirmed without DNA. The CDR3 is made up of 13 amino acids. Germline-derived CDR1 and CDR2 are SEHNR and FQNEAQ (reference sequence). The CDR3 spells CASSPPSKYEQYF. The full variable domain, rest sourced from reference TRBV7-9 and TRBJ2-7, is DTGVSQNPRHKITKRGQNVTFRCDPISEHNRLYWYRQTLGQGPEFLTYFQNEAQLEKSRLLSDRFSAERPKGSFSTLEIQRTEQGDSAMYLCASSPPSKYEQYFGPGTRLTVT.

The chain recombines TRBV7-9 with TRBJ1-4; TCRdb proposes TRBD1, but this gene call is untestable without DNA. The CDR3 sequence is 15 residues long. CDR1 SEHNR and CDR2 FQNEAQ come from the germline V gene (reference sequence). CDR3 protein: CASRPVPEANEKLFF.

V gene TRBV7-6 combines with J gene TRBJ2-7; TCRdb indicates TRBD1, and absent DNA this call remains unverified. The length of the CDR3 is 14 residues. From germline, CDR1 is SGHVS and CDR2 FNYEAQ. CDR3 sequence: CASSLVTGGGEQYF.

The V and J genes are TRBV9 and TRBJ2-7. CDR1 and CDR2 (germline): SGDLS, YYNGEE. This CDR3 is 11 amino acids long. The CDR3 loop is CASSNAYEQYF.

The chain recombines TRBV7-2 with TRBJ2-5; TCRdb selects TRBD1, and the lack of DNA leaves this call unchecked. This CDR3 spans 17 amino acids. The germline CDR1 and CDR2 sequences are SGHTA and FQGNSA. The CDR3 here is CASSLEPGGSLEETQYF.

CDR3 in amino acids: CASSLSRALPYEQYF. The V and J genes are TRBV28 and TRBJ2-7; TCRdb names TRBD2, which stays unverified in the absence of DNA. CDR3 length: 15 residues. The germline CDR1 and CDR2 sequences are MDHEN and SYDVKM. The full variable domain, its missing parts supplied by reference TRBV28 and TRBJ2-7, is DVKVTQSSRYLVKRTGEKVFLECVQDMDHENMFWYRQDPGLGLRLIYFSYDVKMKEKGDIPEGYSVSREKKERFSLILESASTNQTSMYLCASSLSRALPYEQYFGPGTRLTVT.

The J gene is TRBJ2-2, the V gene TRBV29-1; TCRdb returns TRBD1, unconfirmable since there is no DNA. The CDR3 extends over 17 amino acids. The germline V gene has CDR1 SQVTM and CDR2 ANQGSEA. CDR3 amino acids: CSVEDQKGQGRSGELFF.

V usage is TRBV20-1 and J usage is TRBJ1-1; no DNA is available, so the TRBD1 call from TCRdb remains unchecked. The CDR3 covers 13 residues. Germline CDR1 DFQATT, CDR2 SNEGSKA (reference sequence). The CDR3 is CSASSPDRTEAFF.

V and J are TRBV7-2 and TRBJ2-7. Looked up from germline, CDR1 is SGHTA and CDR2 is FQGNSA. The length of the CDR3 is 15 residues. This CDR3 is CASSLGGGSSYEQYF.

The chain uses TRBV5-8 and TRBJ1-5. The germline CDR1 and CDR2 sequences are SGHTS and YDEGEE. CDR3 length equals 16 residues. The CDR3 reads CASIPRLGSSNQPQHF.